This T cell receptor beta chain derives from a study of long-term antiretroviral therapy in people with HIV. This was the immunoSEQ v3.0 assay at survey level. Per sample, sequencing targeted roughly 35,000-50,000 T-cell genomes. The method was immunoSEQ multiplex PCR; TCRdb's version includes in-frame clones alone and lacks a portion of them. The sample contains about 17,000 clones, about 89% of which appear only once. Notes on the study in general: Controls exceeded HIV repertoires in CDR3 length range.

In its sample, this clone is medium-sized (0.01 to 0.1%). The antigen is not known. The CDR3 extends over 14 amino acids. The V segment lost 2 bases and the J segment 2 bases; nucleotides outside the gene matches: 2. Per the germline V gene, CDR1 is MNHEY and CDR2 is SMNVEV (reference sequence). The sample in question was unsorted PBMCs, obtained 0.6 years after starting antiretroviral therapy. The sequence was obtained from a woman in her thirties or forties with HIV. The chain combines TRBV27 with TRBJ1-2, with 7 nucleotides matching TRBD1. The CDR3 reads CASSLQGGNYGYTF. CDR3 nucleotide sequence: TGTGCCAGCAGTTTACAGGGGGGGAACTATGGCTACACCTTC.